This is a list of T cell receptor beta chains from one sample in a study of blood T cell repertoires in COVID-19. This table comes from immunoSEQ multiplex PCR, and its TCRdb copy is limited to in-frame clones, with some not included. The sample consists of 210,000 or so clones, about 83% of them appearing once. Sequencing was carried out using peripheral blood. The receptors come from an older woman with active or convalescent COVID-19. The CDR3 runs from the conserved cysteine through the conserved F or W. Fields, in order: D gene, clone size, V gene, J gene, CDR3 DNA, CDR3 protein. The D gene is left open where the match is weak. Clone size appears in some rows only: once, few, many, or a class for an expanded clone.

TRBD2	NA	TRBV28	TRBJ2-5	TGTGCCAGCACCCCTAGCGGGCCGAAAGAGACCCAGTACTTC	CASTPSGPKETQYF
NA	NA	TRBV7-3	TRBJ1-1	TGTGCCAGCAGCCGCAGTTCGAACACTGAAGCTTTCTTT	CASSRSSNTEAFF
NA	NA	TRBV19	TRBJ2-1	TGTGCCAGTAGCGATAGCGGCTACAATGAGCAGTTCTTC	CASSDSGYNEQFF
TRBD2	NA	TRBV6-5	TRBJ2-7	TGTGCCAGCAGTTACTCGAGTCTAGCGGAACCCTACGAGCAGTACTTC	CASSYSSLAEPYEQYF
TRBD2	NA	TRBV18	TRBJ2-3	TGTGCCAGCTCACCACAGGGAACTAGCGGACACACAGATACGCAGTATTTT	CASSPQGTSGHTDTQYF
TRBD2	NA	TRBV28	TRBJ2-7	TGTGCCAGCACCCTGACTAGCGGGACGCTCTACGAGCAGTACTTC	CASTLTSGTLYEQYF
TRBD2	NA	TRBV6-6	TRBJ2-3	TGTGCCAGCAGTAGCCTAGCGGGAGTACCAGATACGCAGTATTTT	CASSSLAGVPDTQYF
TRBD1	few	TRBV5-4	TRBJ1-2	TGTGCCAGCAGCCCTGACAGGGGAAGAGCTAACTATGGCTACACCTTC	CASSPDRGRANYGYTF
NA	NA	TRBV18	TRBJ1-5	TGTGCCAGCTCACGACAGGACAATCAGCCCCAGCATTTT	CASSRQDNQPQHF
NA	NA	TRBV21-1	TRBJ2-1	TGTGCCAGCAGCCTTAGCGGGCGCGAACCTTACAATGAGCAGTTCTTC	CASSLSGREPYNEQFF